The sequence of this T cell receptor (beta chain) was determined in a study of shared clonotypes between healthy human individuals. This CDR3 comprises 15 residues. CDR1 and CDR2 from the germline V gene are GTSNPN and SVGIG (reference sequence). With 5 bases clipped from V and 7 bases from J, the junction kept 8 bases outside the gene matches. The protocol was immunoSEQ multiplex PCR, while the TCRdb copy is restricted to in-frame clones and leaves out a portion. The data contain around 2.3 million clones, roughly 95% of them singletons. The J gene is TRBJ1-6, the V gene TRBV30; 10 bases map to TRBD1. The receptor was isolated from a man aged 18 to 29 in good health. The sample was naive CD4+ T cells sorted from blood. The subset was: CD45RA+ positively selected. The CDR3 region has the DNA TGTGCCTGGGATCAGGGACAGGGGCACAATTCACCCCTCCACTTT. Translation gives CAWDQGQGHNSPLHF.